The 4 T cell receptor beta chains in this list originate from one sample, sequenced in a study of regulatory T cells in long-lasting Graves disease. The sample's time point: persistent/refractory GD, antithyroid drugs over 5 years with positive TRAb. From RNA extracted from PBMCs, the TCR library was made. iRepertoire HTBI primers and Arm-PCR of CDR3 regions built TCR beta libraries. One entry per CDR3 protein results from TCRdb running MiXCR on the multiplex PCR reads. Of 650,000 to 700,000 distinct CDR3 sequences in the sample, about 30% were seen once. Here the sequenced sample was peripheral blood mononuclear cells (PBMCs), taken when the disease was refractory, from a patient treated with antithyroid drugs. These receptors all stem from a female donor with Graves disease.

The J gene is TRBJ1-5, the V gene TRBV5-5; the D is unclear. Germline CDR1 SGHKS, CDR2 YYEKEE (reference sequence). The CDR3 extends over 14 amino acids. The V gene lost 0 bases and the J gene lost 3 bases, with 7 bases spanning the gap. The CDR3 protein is CASSLGITNQPQHF. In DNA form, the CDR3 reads TGTGCCAGCAGCTTGGGAATTACCAATCAGCCCCAGCATTTT.

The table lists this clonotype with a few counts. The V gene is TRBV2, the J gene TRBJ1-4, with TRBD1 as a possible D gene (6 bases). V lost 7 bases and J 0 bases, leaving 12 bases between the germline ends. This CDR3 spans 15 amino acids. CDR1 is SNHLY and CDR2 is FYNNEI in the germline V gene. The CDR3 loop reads CASIRGSATNEKLFF. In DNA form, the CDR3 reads TGTGCCAGCATCAGGGGCTCAGCAACTAATGAAAAACTGTTTTTT.

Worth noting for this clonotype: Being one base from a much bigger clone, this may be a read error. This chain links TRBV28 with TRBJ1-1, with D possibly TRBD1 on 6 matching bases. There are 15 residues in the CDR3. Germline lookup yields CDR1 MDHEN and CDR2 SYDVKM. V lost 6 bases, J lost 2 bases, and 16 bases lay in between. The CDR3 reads CASRTGTISNTEAFF. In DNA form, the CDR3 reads TGTGCCAGCAGAACCGGGACAATTAGTAACACTGAAGCTTTCTTT. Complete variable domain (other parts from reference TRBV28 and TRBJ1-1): DVKVTQSSRYLVKRTGEKVFLECVQDMDHENMFWYRQDPGLGLRLIYFSYDVKMKEKGDIPEGYSVSREKKERFSLILESASTNQTSMYLCASRTGTISNTEAFFGQGTRLTVV.

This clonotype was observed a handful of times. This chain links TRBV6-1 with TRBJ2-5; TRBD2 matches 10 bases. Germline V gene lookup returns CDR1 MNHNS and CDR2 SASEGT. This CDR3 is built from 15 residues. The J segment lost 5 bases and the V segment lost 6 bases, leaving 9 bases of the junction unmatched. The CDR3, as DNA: TGTGCCAGCAGGCAGAGCGGGAGGGCCGGGGAGACCCAGTACTTC. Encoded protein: CASRQSGRAGETQYF.